The next 25 T cell receptor beta chains were all read from a single sample in a study of control samples from healthy donors and cancer patients. The assay was immunoSEQ multiplex PCR, and TCRdb's table has in-frame clones only and misses some. The sample holds 130,000 or so clones, roughly 90% seen once. Sequenced sample: blood. These receptors were obtained from a man in his forties in good health.

CDR3 loop: CASSGDRSPSDTQYF. The DNA for the CDR3 is TGTGCCAGCTCCGGGGACCGGTCACCCTCAGATACGCAGTATTTT. This sequence joins TRBV18 and TRBJ2-3, with D perhaps given as TRBD1 or TRBD2 (5 bases each). CDR1 KGHSH and CDR2 LQKENI come from the germline V gene. The CDR3 extends over 15 amino acids. V was cut by 6 bases and J by 4 bases, with 17 bases left in between. Combining the CDR3 with reference TRBV18 and TRBJ2-3 gives the whole variable domain NAGVMQNPRHLVRRRGQEARLRCSPMKGHSHVYWYRQLPEEGLKFMVYLQKENIIDESGMPKERFSAEFPKEGPSILRIQQVVRGDSAAYFCASSGDRSPSDTQYFGPGTRLTVL.

This clone is a singleton in its sample. The chain links TRBV10-3 to TRBJ1-4, with a tentative D call TRBD1 (5 bases). In germline, CDR1 is ENHRY, CDR2 SYGVKD. This CDR3 is built from 15 residues. V was trimmed by 3 bases and J by 3 bases, leaving 11 bases between them. CDR3 in amino acids: CAISDPQGANEKLFF. The DNA for the CDR3 is TGTGCCATCAGTGATCCGCAGGGTGCTAATGAAAAACTGTTTTTT.

This rearrangement joins TRBV11-2 to TRBJ1-3; D gene ambiguous. The CDR3 contains 13 residues. Germline V CDR1 and CDR2: SGHAT, FQNNGV. V lost 1 base and J lost 11, with 12 bases in between. The CDR3 DNA reads TGTGCCAGCAGCTTAGGGCGAGGTTCCGCCATATATTTT. Protein product: CASSLGRGSAIYF.

The V gene is TRBV13, the J gene TRBJ1-1; tentatively, D is TRBD1 (6 bases). Germline values: CDR1 PRHDT, CDR2 FYEKMQ (reference sequence). The CDR3 is made up of 15 amino acids. V lost 5 bases to trimming and J lost 0 bases, with 13 bases between them. CDR3: CASSLKQGMNTEAFF. CDR3 sequence (DNA): TGTGCCAGCAGCCTTAAACAGGGAATGAACACTGAAGCTTTCTTT.

The J gene is TRBJ1-4, the V gene TRBV28; the match to TRBD1 covers 8 bases. The CDR3 has 15 amino acids. Trimming removed 5 bases from V and 3 bases from J; junction bases left unmatched: 5. Germline V gene lookup returns CDR1 MDHEN and CDR2 SYDVKM. The CDR3 is CASSGGQGANEKLFF. The CDR3 DNA follows: TGTGCCAGCAGTGGTGGACAGGGAGCTAATGAAAAACTGTTTTTT.

The V call is TRBV27, the J call TRBJ2-5; 8 bases line up with TRBD1. The V gene's germline CDR1 is MNHEY and CDR2 SMNVEV (reference sequence). The CDR3 is made up of 13 amino acids. V shed 7 bases and J 7 bases; nucleotides not matched to a gene: 8. The CDR3 sequence is CASTPRDRSTQYF. CDR3 DNA sequence: TGTGCCAGCACCCCTCGGGACAGGTCGACCCAGTACTTC.

The chain couples TRBV7-9 to TRBJ2-1, with no clear D. Per the germline V gene, CDR1 is SEHNR and CDR2 is FQNEAQ (reference sequence). The CDR3 consists of 13 residues. V gave up 1 base and J gave up 4 bases, with 5 bases separating them. CDR3 residues: CASSLGQYNEQFF. The CDR3 nucleotides read TGTGCCAGCAGCTTAGGTCAGTACAATGAGCAGTTCTTC.

In this sample, this clone is medium-sized. The genes are TRBV7-6 and TRBJ2-5; 9 bases line up with TRBD2. The CDR3 length is 16 residues. Trimming removed 6 bases from V and 5 bases from J; junction bases left unmatched: 13. CDR1 is SGHVS, CDR2 FNYEAQ, per germline. CDR3 coding DNA: TGTGCCAGCAGAGGGGACGCGGGGGGGCGCCGGGAGACCCAGTACTTC. Protein sequence: CASRGDAGGRRETQYF.

The chain combines TRBV4-1 with TRBJ2-7; D remains unclear. From germline, CDR1 is MGHRA and CDR2 YSYEKL. Trimming removed 1 base at V and 0 bases at J, with 10 bases between. This CDR3 has 15 amino acids. The CDR3 nucleotides read TGCGCCAGCAGCCAAGTTATGGGAAGCTCCTACGAGCAGTACTTC. It specifies CASSQVMGSSYEQYF.

J is TRBJ2-7 and V is TRBV10-3, with D perhaps given as TRBD1 or TRBD2 (5 bases each). CDR1 and CDR2 from the germline V gene are ENHRY and SYGVKD. The length of the CDR3 is 12 residues. Trimming stripped 0 bases from V and 11 bases from J, with 11 bases between. The CDR3 loop reads CAISESQGEEYF. The CDR3 DNA is TGTGCCATCAGTGAGTCGCAGGGAGAGGAGTACTTC.

This clone has just one count. This rearrangement joins TRBV3-1 (or the pseudogene TRBV3-2) to TRBJ2-3; TRBD2 matches at 11 bases. V gave up 1 base and J gave up 3 bases; unmatched junction bases: 12. This CDR3 comprises 19 residues. Germline assignment: CDR1 LGHDT and CDR2 YNNKEL (reference sequence). The CDR3 here is CASSQVGLAGGSQTDTQYF. The CDR3 coding sequence is TGTGCCAGCAGCCAAGTCGGGCTAGCGGGGGGCAGCCAAACAGATACGCAGTATTTT.

This rearrangement joins TRBV30 to TRBJ2-7; D remains unclear. Trimming took off 2 bases at V and 5 bases at J, with 10 bases between the two ends. This CDR3 has 12 amino acids. Germline V gene sequence: CDR1 GTSNPN, CDR2 SVGIG (reference sequence). CDR3 in DNA: TGTGCCTGGAGTAACGGGTACGACGAGCAGTACTTC. Protein: CAWSNGYDEQYF.

This clone appeared a single time. The chain couples TRBV19 to TRBJ1-1, with D hard to call. There are 13 residues in the CDR3. The ends were cut back, 0 bases at V and 5 bases at J, with 7 bases in the middle. Germline V CDR1 and CDR2: LNHDA, SQIVND (reference sequence). The CDR3, as DNA: TGTGCCAGTAGTATAGACTGGACTACTGAAGCTTTCTTT. It is translated as CASSIDWTTEAFF.

This clone was recorded only once. The chain links TRBV6-5 to TRBJ2-7; D perhaps matches TRBD1 (5 bases). The CDR3 covers 12 residues. CDR1 and CDR2 from the germline V gene are MNHEY and SVGAGI. The germline V and J ends were trimmed by 6 bases and 3 bases, with 9 bases remaining between them. The CDR3 loop reads CASSRTLYEQYF. The CDR3 nucleotides are TGTGCCAGCAGCAGGACACTCTACGAGCAGTACTTC.

This rearrangement joins TRBV2 to TRBJ1-2, with D possibly being TRBD1 (5 bases). The ends were cut back, 0 bases at V and 4 bases at J, with 12 bases in the middle. The CDR3 has 15 residues. The germline V gene has CDR1 SNHLY and CDR2 FYNNEI. In DNA, the CDR3 is TGTGCCAGCAGTGAAGCGGGGCAGAACTCCTATGGCTACACCTTC. This translates into CASSEAGQNSYGYTF.

J is TRBJ1-2 and V is TRBV29-1; 9 bases match TRBD1. Germline assignment: CDR1 SQVTM and CDR2 ANQGSEA. The CDR3 has 13 residues. The V and J ends lost 7 bases and 7 bases, in that order; junction bases with no gene match: 10. The CDR3 sequence is CSALPRQGGGYTF. The CDR3 coding sequence is TGCAGCGCCCTGCCTAGACAGGGGGGTGGCTACACCTTC.

A remark on this clone: The sample carries other DNA sequences with the same CDR3. This chain links TRBV6-5 with TRBJ1-4; a possible D gene is TRBD1 (5 bases). This CDR3 is 15 amino acids long. The germline V gene encodes CDR1 MNHEY and CDR2 SVGAGI. V was clipped by 6 bases and J by 1 base, with 12 bases between them. As DNA, the CDR3 is TGTGCCAGCAGGCCCCCGGGACGAACTAATGAAAAACTGTTTTTT. Protein: CASRPPGRTNEKLFF.

V gene TRBV10-1 combines with J gene TRBJ2-3; possibly TRBD2 for D (5 bases). The CDR3 has 14 amino acids. Trimming left V 5 bases short and J 1 base short, with 10 bases between. Germline V CDR1 and CDR2: WNHNN, SYGVQD (reference sequence). The CDR3 loop reads CASSRGGGTDTQYF. The CDR3 nucleotides read TGCGCCAGCAGTCGGGGTGGCGGCACAGATACGCAGTATTTT.

The rearrangement uses TRBV9 and TRBJ2-5; D remains unclear. From germline, CDR1 is SGDLS and CDR2 YYNGEE. Trimming removed 0 bases at V and 4 bases at J, with 10 bases between. The CDR3 is 14 residues long. CDR3 bases: TGTGCCAGCAGCGTAGGCCTGGGGTTAGAGACCCAGTACTTC. It encodes CASSVGLGLETQYF. The full variable domain, rest sourced from reference TRBV9 and TRBJ2-5, is DSGVTQTPKHLITATGQRVTLRCSPRSGDLSVYWYQQSLDQGLQFLIQYYNGEERAKGNILERFSAQQFPDLHSELNLSSLELGDSALYFCASSVGLGLETQYFGPGTRLLVL.

V is TRBV6-5 and J is TRBJ1-3; D ambiguous. Germline values: CDR1 MNHEY, CDR2 SVGAGI. The CDR3 spans 15 residues. Trimming stripped 0 bases from V and 0 bases from J, with 6 bases between. The CDR3 sequence: CASSYSVHSGNTIYF. CDR3 in DNA: TGTGCCAGCAGTTACTCGGTTCACTCTGGAAACACCATATATTTT.

This clone occurred once. The chain joins TRBV6-2 or TRBV6-3 to TRBJ2-5, with D uncertain. In germline, CDR1 is MNHEY, CDR2 SVGEGT. This CDR3 contains 13 residues. The germline V and J ends were trimmed by 5 bases and 7 bases, with 14 bases remaining between them. The CDR3 protein is CASSVEPELTQYF. The CDR3 bases are TGTGCCAGCAGTGTCGAACCGGAGCTGACCCAGTACTTC.

This chain links TRBV7-2 with TRBJ2-3, with 11 bases aligning to TRBD2. Trimming at V came to 3 bases and at J to 3 bases, leaving 5 bases not matched to a gene. The CDR3 length is 16 residues. Germline V CDR1 and CDR2: SGHTA, FQGNSA. This chain's CDR3 is CASSFSWTSGTDTQYF. DNA for the CDR3: TGTGCCAGCAGCTTCTCTTGGACTAGCGGGACAGATACGCAGTATTTT.

V usage is TRBV7-3 and J usage is TRBJ2-5; 7 bases agree with TRBD1. CDR3 size: 16 residues. Trimming cost V 2 bases and J 5 bases; bases outside gene matches: 11. Looked up from germline, CDR1 is SGHTA and CDR2 is FQGTGA. The CDR3 here is CASSLGRTGWRETQYF. CDR3 DNA sequence: TGTGCCAGCAGCTTAGGTAGGACAGGCTGGAGGGAGACCCAGTACTTC.

This clone was counted only a few times. The genes are TRBV5-8 and TRBJ1-1, with 7 bases lining up with TRBD1. The germline CDR1 and CDR2 sequences are SGHTS and YDEGEE. The CDR3 sequence is 13 residues long. CDR3 nucleotides: TGTCAGCAGGACGGACAGGCCTACACTGAAGCTTTCTTT. Residues: CQQDGQAYTEAFF.

V and J are TRBV7-3 and TRBJ1-6; D may be TRBD1 (5 bases). The CDR3 totals 14 residues. CDR1 is SGHTA, CDR2 FQGTGA, per germline. V was pared by 1 base and J by 7 bases, with 8 bases between. For the CDR3, the DNA is TGTGCCAGCAGCTTAATAGGGGTGAATTCACCCCTCCACTTT. Translating gives CASSLIGVNSPLHF.